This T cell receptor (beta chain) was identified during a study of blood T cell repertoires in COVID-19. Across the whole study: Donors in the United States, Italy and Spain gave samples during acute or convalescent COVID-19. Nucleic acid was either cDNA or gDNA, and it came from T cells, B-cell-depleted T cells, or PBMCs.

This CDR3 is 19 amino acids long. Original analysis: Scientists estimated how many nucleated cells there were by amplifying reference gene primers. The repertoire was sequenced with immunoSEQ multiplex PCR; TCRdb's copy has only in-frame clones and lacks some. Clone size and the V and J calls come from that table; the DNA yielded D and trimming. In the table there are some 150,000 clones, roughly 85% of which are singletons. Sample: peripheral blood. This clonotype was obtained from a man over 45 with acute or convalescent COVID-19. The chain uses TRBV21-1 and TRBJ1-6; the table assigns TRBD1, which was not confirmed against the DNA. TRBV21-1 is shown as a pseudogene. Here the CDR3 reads CASSMVDRGRMTYNSPLHF. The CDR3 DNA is TGTGCCAGCAGCATGGTCGACAGGGGAAGAATGACCTATAATTCACCCCTCCACTTT.